These 14 T cell receptor beta chains originate from one sample sequenced in a study of shared clonotypes between healthy human individuals (dated by TCRdb to about 2020). Receptor amplification or capture employed the immunoSEQ multiplex PCR assay. TCRdb retrieved this table from immuneACCESS and kept in-frame rearrangements only. Not all clones are present; in checked studies, unresolved V genes account for under half, and no reason is known for the remainder. This sample is represented by approximately 460,000 clones; 77% of them were singletons. Around 13% of the sample is taken by the ten largest. The sequenced sample was PBMCs. The source of these receptors is a woman in her forties in good health. Some clones in this sample may be carry-over from other donors' samples.

A note on this clone: Within the sample, other DNA sequences also encode this same CDR3. J is TRBJ2-7 and V is TRBV29-1; 14 bases map to TRBD2. The germline V gene encodes CDR1 SQVTM and CDR2 ANQGSEA. The CDR3 is made up of 13 amino acids. V was clipped by 7 bases and J by 4 bases; unmatched bases: 3. The CDR3 DNA is TGCAGCGCTCGACTAGCGGGAGGGTACGAGCAGTACTTC. Encoded protein: CSARLAGGYEQYF.

Points on this clone: An end of the junction does not agree with germline; a read error may underlie this. The rearrangement uses TRBV18 and TRBJ1-5, with TRBD1 matching over 7 bases. This CDR3 comprises 17 residues. The V gene's germline CDR1 is KGHSH and CDR2 LQKENI. This CDR3 reads CASSPTLRGGGNQPQHF. CDR3 in DNA: TGTGCCAGCTCACCAACTCTTAGAGGGGGCGGCAACCAGCCCCAGCATTTT. The variable domain in full, completed from reference TRBV18 and TRBJ1-5, reads NAGVMQNPRHLVRRRGQEARLRCSPMKGHSHVYWYRQLPEEGLKFMVYLQKENIIDESGMPKERFSAEFPKEGPSILRIQQVVRGDSAAYFCASSPTLRGGGNQPQHFGDGTRLSIL.

The V gene is TRBV18, the J gene TRBJ1-3, with 10 bases fitting TRBD1. After removal of 6 bases from V and 2 bases from J, the junction contained 10 bases not matched to a gene. CDR1 is KGHSH and CDR2 is LQKENI in the germline V gene. The CDR3 runs to 17 residues. The CDR3 coding sequence is TGTGCCAGCTCCCCCGGACCGGGACAGGGGACTGGAAACACCATATATTTT. It translates to CASSPGPGQGTGNTIYF.

The chain couples TRBV28 to TRBJ1-4; D perhaps matches TRBD1 (6 bases). Looked up from germline, CDR1 is MDHEN and CDR2 is SYDVKM. This CDR3 spans 14 amino acids. V was pared by 2 bases and J by 8 bases, with 12 bases between. CDR3 nucleotides: TGTGCCAGCAGTTTAATACAGGGTAACGAAAAACTGTTTTTT. It encodes CASSLIQGNEKLFF.

V and J are TRBV9 and TRBJ1-2; no reliable D call. Germline V gene lookup returns CDR1 SGDLS and CDR2 YYNGEE. The V end was cut by 3 bases, the J end by 9 bases, with 15 bases between. CDR3 length: 13 residues. CDR3 residues: CASSGTHGSSYTF. The CDR3, as DNA: TGTGCCAGCAGCGGGACCCACGGGAGCAGCTACACCTTC.

The chain has TRBV18 and TRBJ2-7, with 13 bases identical to TRBD2. V was pared by 2 bases and J by 0 bases, with 4 bases of the junction left unmatched. The germline V gene has CDR1 KGHSH and CDR2 LQKENI. This CDR3 region has 17 residues. The CDR3 region has the DNA TGTGCCAGCTCACCAGGACTAGCGGGAGTCTACTCCTACGAGCAGTACTTC. Translated: CASSPGLAGVYSYEQYF.

J is TRBJ1-1 and V is TRBV4-2, with D perhaps matching TRBD1 (5 bases). The CDR3 totals 19 residues. V lost 4 bases and J 5 bases, leaving 29 bases between the germline ends. The V gene's germline CDR1 is LGHNA and CDR2 YNFKEQ. The chain's CDR3 is CASSRVPGGVIGRGTEAFF. For the CDR3, the DNA is TGTGCCAGCAGCCGAGTCCCGGGGGGGGTAATTGGGCGCGGGACTGAAGCTTTCTTT.

V is TRBV10-3 and J is TRBJ1-1, with 7 bases matching TRBD1. The CDR3 sequence is 12 residues long. The V gene end was trimmed by 10 bases and the J gene end by 8 bases; junction bases not matched to a gene: 10. In germline, CDR1 is ENHRY, CDR2 SYGVKD. The CDR3 protein is CATQTGTPEAFF. CDR3 bases: TGTGCCACCCAGACAGGGACCCCCGAAGCTTTCTTT.

The chain is built from TRBV28 and TRBJ1-2, with D unclear. The germline V and J ends were trimmed by 3 bases and 6 bases, with 8 bases remaining between them. CDR1 is MDHEN and CDR2 is SYDVKM in the germline V gene. The CDR3 is 12 amino acids. DNA of the CDR3: TGTGCCAGCAGTTTTGGGAGGGATGGCTACACCTTC. Translating gives CASSFGRDGYTF.

The gene calls are TRBV30 and TRBJ1-1, with a tentative D call TRBD1 (6 bases). Germline lookup yields CDR1 GTSNPN and CDR2 SVGIG (reference sequence). The V end was cut by 1 base, the J end by 5 bases, with 20 bases between. This CDR3 comprises 16 residues. CDR3 amino acids: CAWSAPDSPLGTEAFF. The CDR3 DNA reads TGTGCCTGGAGTGCCCCGGACAGCCCGCTGGGGACTGAAGCTTTCTTT.

This chain uses TRBV10-2 with TRBJ2-3; D remains unclear. CDR1 WSHSY and CDR2 SAAADI come from the germline V gene. V lost 5 bases to trimming and J lost 9 bases, with 9 bases between them. This CDR3 is built from 11 residues. This chain's CDR3 is CASSPLETQYF. CDR3 DNA: TGCGCCAGCAGTCCCTTGGAGACGCAGTATTTT.

The V call is TRBV25-1, the J call TRBJ2-5, with a tentative D call TRBD2 (5 bases). The CDR3 covers 14 residues. Germline V gene data show CDR1 as MGHDK and CDR2 as SYGVNS. V lost 0 bases, J lost 3 bases, and 8 bases lay in between. The CDR3 DNA sequence: TGTGCCAGCAGTGAATATATGGGAGAAGAGACCCAGTACTTC. Its protein is CASSEYMGEETQYF.

The rearrangement uses TRBV11-2 and TRBJ2-5, with D hard to call. From germline, CDR1 is SGHAT and CDR2 FQNNGV. This CDR3 has 12 residues. V lost 5 bases, J lost 5 bases, and 9 bases lay in between. The CDR3 DNA sequence: TGTGCCAGCAGCCAGGCGGCTGAGACCCAGTACTTC. Amino acid sequence: CASSQAAETQYF.

The chain couples TRBV18 to TRBJ1-2, with D unresolved. Trimming cost V 3 bases and J 6 bases, with 14 bases left between them. The germline V gene encodes CDR1 KGHSH and CDR2 LQKENI. The CDR3 runs to 14 residues. The CDR3 here is CASSPENEYDGYTF. CDR3 bases: TGTGCCAGCTCACCCGAGAACGAGTACGATGGCTACACCTTC.